This TCR beta chain was found in a study of CXCR3-negative and CXCR3-positive naive CD8 T cells. Investigators sorted each CD8+ T cell subset in triplicate, taking approximately 330,000 cells each time. Findings of the study overall: Relative to CXCR3-negative naive cells, CXCR3-positive naive cells had more hydrophobic TRB CDR3s. Memory CD8+ T cell repertoires were far less diverse than both naive subsets.

To note about this clonotype: What it binds is unknown.

TRB cDNA was prepared as libraries by UMI-labeled 5' RACE. TCRdb re-called the 5' RACE reads; one entry per CDR3 protein, DNA not given. This table holds some 85,000 distinct CDR3 sequences. CDR1 is SGHTA and CDR2 is FQGTGA in the germline V gene. This CDR3 region has 15 residues. The origin of this receptor is a human donor in good health. Some clones in this sample may be carry-over from other donors' samples. Material: naive CXCR3+ CD8+ T cells from blood. Stated subset: CD45RO-CCR7+CD27+CD95- naive CD8+ T cells expressing CXCR3 (TNR3+). The chain couples TRBV7-3 to TRBJ2-5; the D gene TCRdb calls, TRBD1, cannot be checked with no DNA. The CDR3 loop is CASSFPGQPEETQYF.